Included here is one T cell receptor beta chain sequence, with context. The data derive from a study of blood T cell repertoires in COVID-19. Looking at the study overall: Sites in the United States, Italy and Spain provided acute and convalescent COVID-19 samples.

With 1 base removed from V and 3 bases from J, the gap between germline ends came to 13 bases. Per germline, CDR1 MNHEY and CDR2 SVGAGI. The CDR3 totals 15 residues. Profiling relied on immunoSEQ multiplex PCR, and the TCRdb table lists in-frame clones only, not all of them. This sample yields approximately 120,000 clones, of which approximately 89% are seen a single time; approximately 3% belongs to the top ten. V gene TRBV6-5 combines with J gene TRBJ2-7; maybe TRBD2 (6 bases). This TCR was sampled from a woman of 80 years or more with COVID-19, enrolled during active disease. Input material: peripheral blood. In nucleotides, the CDR3 is TGTGCCAGCAGTTACTTGGGCGGGACCCTCTACGAGCAGTACTTC. Protein product: CASSYLGGTLYEQYF.